This T cell receptor beta chain was sequenced in a study of T-cell memory formation after mild COVID-19. Whole-study context: There were largely donor-specific TCR clusters. General study results and limits: CD4/CD8 balance characterized clones contracting day 15 to 85, and CD4+ skew characterized later expanders. Contracting CD4+ clones sat mainly in CM and EM; CD8+ in EMRA. Certain responding clones were present in pre-infection memory, suggesting participation of cross-reactive memory.

From the 5' RACE reads, TCRdb called clonotypes with MiXCR, one entry per CDR3 protein. This table has approximately 290,000 distinct CDR3 sequences, 15% to 20% appearing once. This clonotype was detected once. Its antigen is not known. The germline CDR1 and CDR2 sequences are SQVTM and ANQGSEA. V was cut by 7 bases and J by 2 bases, with 15 bases left in between. The CDR3 is 13 residues long. The clonotype comes from a man aged 18 to 29 who had mild COVID-19 (a few samples of this study predate the infection). Cell type and time point are not known. The source material was PBMCs or a T cell subset sorted from them (not recorded which). The gene calls are TRBV29-1 and TRBJ2-7; perhaps TRBD2 as D (5 bases). Here the CDR3 reads CSAHGPGTYEQYF. CDR3 nucleotides: TGCAGCGCCCATGGGCCGGGGACCTACGAGCAGTACTTC.